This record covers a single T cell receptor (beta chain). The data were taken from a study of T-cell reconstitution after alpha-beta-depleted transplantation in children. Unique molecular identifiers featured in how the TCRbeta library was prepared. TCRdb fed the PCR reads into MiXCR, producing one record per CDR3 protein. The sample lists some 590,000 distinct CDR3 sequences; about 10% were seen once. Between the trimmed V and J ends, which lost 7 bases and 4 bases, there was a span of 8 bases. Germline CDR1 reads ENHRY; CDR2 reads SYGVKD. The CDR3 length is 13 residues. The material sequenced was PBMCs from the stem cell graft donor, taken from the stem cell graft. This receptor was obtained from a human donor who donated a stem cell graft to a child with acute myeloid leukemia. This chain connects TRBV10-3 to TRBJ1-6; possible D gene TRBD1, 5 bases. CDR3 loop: CAIKGQYNSPLHF. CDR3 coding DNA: TGTGCCATCAAGGGGCAGTATAATTCACCCCTCCACTTT.